The present entry profiles one T cell receptor (beta chain) with its context. Its antigen is as yet unknown. Germline CDR1 reads MDHEN; CDR2 reads SYDVKM. The CDR3 is made up of 17 amino acids. V lost 5 bases, J lost 3 bases, and 17 bases lay in between. The entry originates in a study of T cell responses to AZD1222 COVID-19 vaccine. Study observations and caveats: White British donors predominated, females outnumbered males, and clonal diversity was possibly underestimated.

The table came from immunoSEQ multiplex PCR; TCRdb's copy has only in-frame clones and leaves some out. The table includes about 110,000 clones, roughly 90% detected once. V gene TRBV28 combines with J gene TRBJ1-6, with D unclear. The sequencing used peripheral blood, collected on day 0 of AZD1222 vaccination. The sequence came from an adult in good health. CDR3 sequence: CASSPGGPSVYNSPLHF. In DNA, the CDR3 is TGTGCCAGCAGTCCTGGTGGGCCCAGCGTCTATAATTCACCCCTCCACTTT.